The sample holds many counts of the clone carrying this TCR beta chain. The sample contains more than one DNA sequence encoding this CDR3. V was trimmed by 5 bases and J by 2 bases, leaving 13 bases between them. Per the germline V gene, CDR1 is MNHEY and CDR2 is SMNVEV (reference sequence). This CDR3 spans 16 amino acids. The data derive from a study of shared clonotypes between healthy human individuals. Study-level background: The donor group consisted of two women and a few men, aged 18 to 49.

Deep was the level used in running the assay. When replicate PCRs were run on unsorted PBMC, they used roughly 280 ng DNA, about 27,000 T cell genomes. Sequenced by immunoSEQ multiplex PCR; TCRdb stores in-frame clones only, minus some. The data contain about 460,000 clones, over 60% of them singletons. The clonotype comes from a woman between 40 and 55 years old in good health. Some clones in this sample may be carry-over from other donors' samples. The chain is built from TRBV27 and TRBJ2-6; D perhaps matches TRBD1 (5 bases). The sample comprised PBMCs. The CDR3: CASSPDRYPGANVLTF. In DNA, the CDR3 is TGTGCCAGCAGTCCCGACAGATACCCTGGGGCCAACGTCCTGACTTTC.